One and the same sample provided the 31 T cell receptor beta chains below, sequenced in a study of CD8+CD57+ T cells in acquired aplastic anemia. CD8+CD57+ cell expansion had been shown by flow cytometry in patients chosen for sequencing. The use of genomic DNA as template underpinned the TCR beta VDJ and CDR3 profiling. MiXCR, applied by TCRdb to the reads, yields one record per CDR3 protein. The data contain around 500,000 distinct CDR3 sequences, approximately 32% of them singletons. Specimen: sorted CD4+, CD8+, or CD8+CD57+ T cells (not recorded which) from PBMCs. Receptors were obtained from a human donor with aplastic anemia.

The rearrangement joins TRBV10-3 to TRBJ1-2; no definite D call. Germline CDR1 ENHRY, CDR2 SYGVKD. V lost 4 bases to trimming and J lost 5 bases, with 11 bases between them. The CDR3 length is 13 residues. The CDR3 sequence: CAISGMADYGYTF. The DNA of the CDR3 is TGTGCCATCAGTGGAATGGCGGATTATGGCTACACCTTC.

This clonotype was counted only a few times. The J gene is TRBJ2-3, the V gene TRBV29-1, with TRBD1 identical over 7 bases. With V trimmed by 6 bases and J by 6 bases, 3 bases remained unmatched. Looked up from germline, CDR1 is SQVTM and CDR2 is ANQGSEA. This CDR3 has 11 residues. CDR3 nucleotide sequence: TGCAGCGTCCAGGGGGATGATACGCAGTATTTT. Encoded protein: CSVQGDDTQYF.

The V call is TRBV7-6, the J call TRBJ2-1, with D perhaps TRBD1 (5 bases). In germline, CDR1 is SGHVS, CDR2 FNYEAQ. Trimming shortened V by 8 bases and J by 5 bases, and 7 bases separated the two germline ends. The CDR3 is 11 residues long. This CDR3 is CASGANNEQFF. The CDR3 DNA reads TGTGCCAGCGGGGCAAACAATGAGCAGTTCTTC.

The chain employs TRBV10-2 and TRBJ2-3, with TRBD2 matching 8 bases. This CDR3 spans 13 amino acids. V was pared by 5 bases and J by 5 bases, with 3 bases of the junction left unmatched. Germline CDR1 and CDR2: WSHSY and SAAADI. CDR3 DNA sequence: TGCGCCAGCAGTTCCAGCGGGAGAGATACGCAGTATTTT. It encodes CASSSSGRDTQYF.

This chain connects TRBV19 to TRBJ2-3; TRBD1 is a possible D gene (5 bases). This CDR3 comprises 18 residues. Germline V gene sequence: CDR1 LNHDA, CDR2 SQIVND (reference sequence). V was shortened by 5 bases and J by 0 bases, with 21 bases between the two germline ends. The CDR3 loop is CASSLWGVQTTSTDTQYF. CDR3 nucleotide sequence: TGTGCCAGTAGTTTATGGGGCGTACAAACGACTAGCACAGATACGCAGTATTTT.

This clonotype showed up many times. This chain uses TRBV20-1 with TRBJ1-6; possible D gene TRBD1, 6 bases. The CDR3 is 16 residues long. Trimming shortened V by 3 bases and J by 13 bases, and 25 bases separated the two germline ends. The germline V gene encodes CDR1 DFQATT and CDR2 SNEGSKA (reference sequence). The CDR3 sequence is CSARSPGRGDSSPLHF. The DNA for the CDR3 is TGCAGTGCTAGGAGTCCCGGCAGGGGAGACTCTAGCCCCCTCCACTTT.

This CDR3 reads CASSLLDRANTEAFF. In DNA form, the CDR3 reads TGCGCCAGCAGCCTACTGGACAGGGCGAACACTGAAGCTTTCTTT. The chain employs TRBV4-1 and TRBJ1-1, with 8 bases lining up with TRBD1. The ends lost 4 bases at V and 1 base at J; junction bases unmatched: 5. CDR3 size: 15 residues. The V gene's germline CDR1 is MGHRA and CDR2 YSYEKL.

Note on this clonotype: Germline and junction disagree at one end, which may indicate a read error. The chain links TRBV10-3 to TRBJ2-2; TRBD1 or TRBD2 may be the D gene (5 bases each). CDR1 ENHRY and CDR2 SYGVKD come from the germline V gene. The CDR3 runs to 17 residues. CDR3 sequence (DNA): TGTGCCAGCAGTTATCCTTCGGGGACCCAGAACACCGGGGAGCTGTTTTTT. Encoded protein: CASSYPSGTQNTGELFF.

A remark on this clonotype: Since a much larger clone is just one base distant, this may be a read error. This chain joins TRBV20-1 and TRBJ2-7; no clear D. CDR1 DFQATT and CDR2 SNEGSKA come from the germline V gene (reference sequence). There are 11 residues in the CDR3. CDR3 sequence (DNA): TGCAGTGTACGAGGTACCTACGAGCAGTGCTTC. Amino acid sequence: CSVRGTYEQCF.

This clonotype was seen once. As the CDR3 is not closed by the conserved phenylalanine or tryptophan, this likely results from a read error. This sequence joins TRBV24-1 and TRBJ1-2; D ambiguous. This CDR3 contains 14 residues. Per germline, CDR1 KGHDR and CDR2 SFDVKD. The CDR3, as DNA: TGCGCCAGCAGTTCGGGCAGTTCTAACTATGGCTACACCCTC. This codes for CASSSGSSNYGYTL.

This clonotype was recorded at least ten times. V is TRBV20-1 and J is TRBJ2-7; no clear D. This CDR3 comprises 13 residues. V was trimmed by 6 bases and J by 1 base, leaving 13 bases between them. CDR1 is DFQATT and CDR2 is SNEGSKA in the germline V gene (reference sequence). The CDR3 nucleotides are TGCAGTGCAAAGTCGGACCGATCCTACGAGCAGTACTTC. Amino acid sequence: CSAKSDRSYEQYF.

V and J are TRBV11-3 and TRBJ1-1; tentative D call: TRBD1 (6 bases). V lost 6 bases to trimming and J lost 0 bases, with 14 bases between them. Germline V lookup: CDR1 SGHNT, CDR2 YENEEA. This CDR3 is 15 amino acids long. In DNA, the CDR3 is TGTGCCAGCAGGACCGCCGGACAGATGAACACTGAAGCTTTCTTT. Residues: CASRTAGQMNTEAFF.

This clonotype was observed many times. The chain carries TRBV2 and TRBJ1-1; D unresolved. The length of the CDR3 is 15 residues. Germline assignment: CDR1 SNHLY and CDR2 FYNNEI. With 6 bases removed from V and 1 base from J, the gap between germline ends came to 15 bases. CDR3 bases: TGTGCCAGCAGACACGAGTCAGGCCAGAACACTGAAGCTTTCTTT. Translated, it gives CASRHESGQNTEAFF.

This clonotype was counted at least ten times. The chain links TRBV20-1 to TRBJ2-7, with TRBD1 identical over 7 bases. V dropped 1 base and J dropped 4; count of bases not matched to a gene: 13. From germline, CDR1 is DFQATT and CDR2 SNEGSKA (reference sequence). The length of the CDR3 is 16 residues. The CDR3 sequence: CSARVSSRQGLYEQYF. The CDR3 bases are TGCAGTGCTAGAGTCAGCTCCCGACAGGGTCTTTACGAGCAGTACTTC.

The chain combines TRBV27 with TRBJ2-7; 8 nucleotides agree with TRBD2. This CDR3 region has 14 residues. V shed 4 bases, J shed 3 bases, and the junction held 5 bases outside the gene matches. Germline V lookup: CDR1 MNHEY, CDR2 SMNVEV (reference sequence). The DNA of the CDR3 is TGTGCCAGCAGTTCACGGGGGGGGGTCTACGAGCAGTACTTC. Amino acid sequence: CASSSRGGVYEQYF.

As DNA, the CDR3 is TGCGCCAGCAGCTTTTTGGACAACTATGGCTACACCTTC. Protein sequence: CASSFLDNYGYTF. The chain combines TRBV5-1 with TRBJ1-2; D gene ambiguous. CDR3 length equals 13 residues. The V end lost 2 bases, the J end lost 2 bases, and 7 bases lay between the germline ends. Germline-derived CDR1 and CDR2 are SGHRS and YFSETQ. Full variable domain (remainder filled in from reference TRBV5-1 and TRBJ1-2): KAGVTQTPRYLIKTRGQQVTLSCSPISGHRSVSWYQQTPGQGLQFLFEYFSETQRNKGNFPGRFSGRQFSNSRSEMNVSTLELGDSALYLCASSFLDNYGYTFGSGTRLTVV.

The chain is built from TRBV25-1 and TRBJ1-5; D perhaps matches TRBD1 (6 bases). Germline-derived CDR1 and CDR2 are MGHDK and SYGVNS. Trimming cost V 6 bases and J 5 bases, with 17 bases left between them. The CDR3 consists of 15 residues. The CDR3 nucleotides are TGTGCCAGCAGCGGTAACAGGGACCCGGATCAGCCCCAGCATTTT. This encodes CASSGNRDPDQPQHF. Supplemented by reference TRBV25-1 and TRBJ1-5, the full variable domain reads EADIYQTPRYLVIGTGKKITLECSQTMGHDKMYWYQQDPGMELHLIHYSYGVNSTEKGDLSSESTVSRIRTEHFPLTLESARPSHTSQYLCASSGNRDPDQPQHFGDGTRLSIL.

V gene TRBV2 combines with J gene TRBJ1-5; D might be TRBD1 (5 bases). Trimming took 4 bases from V and 5 from J, leaving 15 bases between them. The CDR3 contains 15 residues. CDR1 is SNHLY, CDR2 FYNNEI, per germline. CDR3 nucleotide sequence: TGTGCCAGCAGTGCTGGCAGGGTGTCGGATCAGCCCCAGCATTTT. Its protein is CASSAGRVSDQPQHF.

This clonotype has just a few counts. The V gene is TRBV20-1, the J gene TRBJ2-1; 15 bases agree with TRBD2. CDR1 is DFQATT and CDR2 is SNEGSKA in the germline V gene (reference sequence). This CDR3 is 16 amino acids long. V shed 5 bases, J shed 4 bases, and the junction held 6 bases outside the gene matches. CDR3 residues: CSALPGLAGGYNEQFF. CDR3 DNA sequence: TGCAGTGCTCTCCCGGGACTAGCGGGGGGTTACAATGAGCAGTTCTTC.

This clonotype was recorded once. A much larger clonotype is one base distant, so this may be a read error. The V gene is TRBV24-1, the J gene TRBJ2-5; 9 bases are a match to TRBD2. CDR1 KGHDR and CDR2 SFDVKD come from the germline V gene. The CDR3 length is 17 residues. CDR3 in DNA: TGTGTCACCGGGGGTATGGTAGCGGGAGTCCGGGAAGAGACCCAGTACTTC. It translates to CVTGGMVAGVREETQYF.

This clonotype was counted many times. This chain joins TRBV6-1 and TRBJ2-7; TRBD2 matches 9 bases. Germline values: CDR1 MNHNS, CDR2 SASEGT. V gave up 7 bases and J gave up 1 base; unmatched junction bases: 5. The CDR3 sequence is 14 residues long. The CDR3 region has the DNA TGTGCCAGCAAAGGCGGGGGGGCGTCCTACGAGCAGTACTTC. Translated: CASKGGGASYEQYF.

The V call is TRBV19, the J call TRBJ2-3; D ambiguous. V lost 3 bases to trimming and J lost 0 bases, with 7 bases between them. This CDR3 spans 14 amino acids. Germline lookup yields CDR1 LNHDA and CDR2 SQIVND (reference sequence). The CDR3 is CASSMSASTDTQYF. The CDR3 nucleotides read TGTGCCAGTAGTATGAGTGCCAGCACAGATACGCAGTATTTT.

The gene calls are TRBV5-1 and TRBJ1-2; D not certain. Germline CDR1 reads SGHRS; CDR2 reads YFSETQ. The CDR3 has 16 residues. V lost 0 bases, J lost 4 bases, and 16 bases lay in between. The DNA for the CDR3 is TGCGCCAGCAGCTTGGAGCGGTCAGGAGGAGGCTATGGCTACACCTTC. It encodes CASSLERSGGGYGYTF.

The V call is TRBV20-1, the J call TRBJ2-7; TRBD1 matches at 8 bases. The CDR3 contains 13 residues. The ends lost 6 bases at V and 2 bases at J; junction bases unmatched: 6. Germline V gene sequence: CDR1 DFQATT, CDR2 SNEGSKA (reference sequence). The CDR3 DNA reads TGCAGTGCCACACAGGGGGGCGCCTACGAGCAGTACTTC. Translated: CSATQGGAYEQYF.

This clonotype was picked up many times. This chain uses TRBV9 with TRBJ2-7; D not resolved. The CDR3 totals 11 residues. Per germline, CDR1 SGDLS and CDR2 YYNGEE. Trimming left V 7 bases short and J 3 bases short, with 8 bases between. This chain's CDR3 is CASRILYEQYF. CDR3 DNA: TGTGCCAGCCGAATCCTCTACGAGCAGTACTTC.

As for this clonotype: This clone may be a read error of a much larger clone one base away. The chain recombines TRBV14 with TRBJ1-6; D ambiguous. The germline V gene has CDR1 SGHDN and CDR2 FVKESK. This CDR3 region has 14 residues. CDR3 in amino acids: CVSSQGWPGSPLHF. CDR3 in DNA: TGTGTCAGCAGCCAAGGTTGGCCGGGCTCACCCCTCCACTTT.

Here the CDR3 reads CASSLAGGIYGYTF. Here the CDR3 DNA reads TGTGCCAGCAGCTTGGCCGGGGGTATCTATGGCTACACCTTC. J is TRBJ1-2 and V is TRBV7-3, with D perhaps TRBD1 (5 bases). Germline CDR1 is SGHTA and CDR2 is FQGTGA. The CDR3 runs to 14 residues. Trimming removed 3 bases from V and 4 bases from J, with 12 bases in between.

This clonotype has at least ten counts. V is TRBV19 and J is TRBJ1-5; no reliable D call. The CDR3 sequence is 15 residues long. Trimming removed 7 bases at V and 3 bases at J, with 16 bases between. Germline V lookup: CDR1 LNHDA, CDR2 SQIVND (reference sequence). The CDR3 region is CASTKADGYNQPQHF. The DNA for the CDR3 is TGTGCCAGTACCAAAGCAGACGGTTACAATCAGCCCCAGCATTTT.

This clonotype appeared many times. The V and J genes are TRBV7-8 and TRBJ2-5, with 9 bases that match TRBD2. This CDR3 has 14 amino acids. V lost 3 bases, J lost 2 bases, and 1 base stayed unmatched. Germline assignment: CDR1 SGHVS and CDR2 FQNEAQ. The CDR3 loop is CASSFAGGQETQYF. The CDR3, as DNA: TGTGCCAGCAGCTTTGCGGGGGGGCAAGAGACCCAGTACTTC.

This clonotype has ten or more counts. The chain combines TRBV9 with TRBJ2-7; TRBD1 matches 9 bases. Per the germline V gene, CDR1 is SGDLS and CDR2 is YYNGEE. CDR3 length: 14 amino acids. J was trimmed by 6 bases and V by 3 bases; bases with no gene match: 7. The CDR3 sequence: CASSATGTGLEQYF. The CDR3, as DNA: TGTGCCAGCAGCGCCACCGGGACAGGGCTCGAGCAGTACTTC.

This clonotype was seen only once. This chain uses TRBV24-1 with TRBJ2-7; 9 bases match TRBD2. This CDR3 region has 18 residues. CDR1 is KGHDR and CDR2 is SFDVKD in the germline V gene. The V and J ends lost 11 bases and 6 bases, in that order; junction bases with no gene match: 25. For the CDR3, the DNA is TGTGCCAGCAGCCGGGACGGCGGAAGGGGACTAGCAATCGGCGAGCAGTACTTC. Translated, it gives CASSRDGGRGLAIGEQYF.